The clone carrying this TCR beta chain was observed a few times. Its target is not known. This record comes from a study of OX40 agonist ivuxolimab in advanced cancers. Across the study: Intravenous ivuxolimab was administered to patients every 2 weeks at 0.01 to 10 mg/kg. Every patient in dose escalation had hepatocellular carcinoma, melanoma, renal cell or head and neck cancer.

Clones were sequenced by immunoSEQ multiplex PCR, and TCRdb holds only the in-frame ones, with some missing. Among about 83,000 clones listed, around four fifths were seen once. V lost 8 bases, J lost 8 bases, and 9 bases stayed unmatched. This CDR3 region has 13 residues. Germline-derived CDR1 and CDR2 are MDHEN and SYDVKM. Study observations and caveats: Expanded peripheral T cells had an undetermined antigen specificity.

Sequencing was performed on CD4+ or CD8+ T cells sorted from blood, taken in a trial of the OX40 agonist ivuxolimab. The source is an adult with an advanced solid tumor such as melanoma, head and neck, liver or kidney cancer. The chain carries TRBV28 and TRBJ1-5; 7 bases align to TRBD1. This CDR3 is CASAAAGGKPQHF. Here the CDR3 DNA reads TGTGCCAGCGCCGCGGCAGGGGGAAAGCCCCAGCATTTT.